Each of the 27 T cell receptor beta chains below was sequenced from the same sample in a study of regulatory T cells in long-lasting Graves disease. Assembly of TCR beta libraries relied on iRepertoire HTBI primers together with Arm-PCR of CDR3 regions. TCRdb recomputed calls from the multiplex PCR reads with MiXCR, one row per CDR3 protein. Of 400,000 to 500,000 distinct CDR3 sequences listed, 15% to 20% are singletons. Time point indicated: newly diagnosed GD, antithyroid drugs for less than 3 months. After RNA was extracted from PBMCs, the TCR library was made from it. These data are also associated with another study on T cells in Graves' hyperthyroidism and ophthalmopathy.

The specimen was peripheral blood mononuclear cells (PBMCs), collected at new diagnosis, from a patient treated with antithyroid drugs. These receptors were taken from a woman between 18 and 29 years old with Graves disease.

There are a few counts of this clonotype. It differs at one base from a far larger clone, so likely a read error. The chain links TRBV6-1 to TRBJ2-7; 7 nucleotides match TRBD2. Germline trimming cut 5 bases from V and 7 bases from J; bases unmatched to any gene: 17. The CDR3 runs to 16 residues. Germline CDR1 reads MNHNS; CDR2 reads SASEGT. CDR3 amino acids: CASSNLGGGPASEQYF. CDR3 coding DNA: TGTGCCAGCAGTAATCTCGGGGGAGGGCCGGCAAGTGAGCAGTACTTC.

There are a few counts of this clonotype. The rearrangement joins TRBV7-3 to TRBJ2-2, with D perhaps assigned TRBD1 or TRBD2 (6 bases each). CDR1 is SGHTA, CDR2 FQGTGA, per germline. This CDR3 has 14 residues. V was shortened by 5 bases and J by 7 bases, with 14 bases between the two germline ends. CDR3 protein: CASSNRGGGGELFF. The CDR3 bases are TGTGCCAGCAGCAACAGAGGGGGAGGCGGGGAGCTGTTTTTT.

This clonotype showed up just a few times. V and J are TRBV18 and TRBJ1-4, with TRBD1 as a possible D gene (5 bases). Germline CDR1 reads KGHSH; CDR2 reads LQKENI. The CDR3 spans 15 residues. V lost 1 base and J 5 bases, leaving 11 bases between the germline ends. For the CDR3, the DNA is TGTGCCAGCTCACCACTGGGGGTGAAAAATGAAAAACTGTTTTTT. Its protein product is CASSPLGVKNEKLFF.

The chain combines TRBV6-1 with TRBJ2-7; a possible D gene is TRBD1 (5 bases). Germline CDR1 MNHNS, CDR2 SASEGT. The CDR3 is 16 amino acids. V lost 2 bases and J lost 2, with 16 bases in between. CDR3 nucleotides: TGTGCCAGCAGTGAACAGTCCCTGCGGACAACCTACGAGCAGTACTTC. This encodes CASSEQSLRTTYEQYF.

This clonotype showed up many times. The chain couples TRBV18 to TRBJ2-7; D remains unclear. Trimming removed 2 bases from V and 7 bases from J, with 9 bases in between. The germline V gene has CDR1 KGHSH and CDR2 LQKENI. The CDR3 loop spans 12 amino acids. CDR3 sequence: CASSPSSTEQYF. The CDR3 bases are TGTGCCAGCTCACCATCCTCTACGGAGCAGTACTTC.

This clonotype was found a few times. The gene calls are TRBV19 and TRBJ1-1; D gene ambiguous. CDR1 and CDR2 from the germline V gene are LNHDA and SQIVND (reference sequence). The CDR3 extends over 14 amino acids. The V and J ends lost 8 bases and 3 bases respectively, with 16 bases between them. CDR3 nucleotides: TGTGCCAGTCGTCCCCTTCTTAGGGACACTGAAGCTTTCTTT. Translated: CASRPLLRDTEAFF. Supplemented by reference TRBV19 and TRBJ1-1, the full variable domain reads DGGITQSPKYLFRKEGQNVTLSCEQNLNHDAMYWYRQDPGQGLRLIYYSQIVNDFQKGDIAEGYSVSREKKESFPLTVTSAQKNPTAFYLCASRPLLRDTEAFFGQGTRLTVV.

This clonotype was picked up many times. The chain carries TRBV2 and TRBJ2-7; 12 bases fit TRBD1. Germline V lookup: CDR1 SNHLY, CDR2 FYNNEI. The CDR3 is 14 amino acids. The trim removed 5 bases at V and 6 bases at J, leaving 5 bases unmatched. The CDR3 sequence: CASSPGTGGREQYF. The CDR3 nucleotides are TGTGCCAGCAGTCCCGGGACAGGGGGCCGCGAGCAGTACTTC.

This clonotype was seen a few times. CDR3 DNA sequence: TGTGCCAGCAGTTTATATGGGGGACTAGCGGGAGGGATGGGAGGAGAGACCCAGTACTTC. Translating gives CASSLYGGLAGGMGGETQYF. This rearrangement joins TRBV27 to TRBJ2-5, with 16 bases identical to TRBD2. The germline V gene has CDR1 MNHEY and CDR2 SMNVEV (reference sequence). V shed 1 base, J shed 4 bases, and the junction held 12 bases outside the gene matches. This CDR3 region has 20 residues.

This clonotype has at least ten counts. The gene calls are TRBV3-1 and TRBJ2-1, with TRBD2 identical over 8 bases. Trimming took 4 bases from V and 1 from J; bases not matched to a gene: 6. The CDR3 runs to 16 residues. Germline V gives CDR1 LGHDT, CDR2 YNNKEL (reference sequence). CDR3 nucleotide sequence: TGTGCCAGCAGCCCAGCGGGAGATTTTTCCTACAATGAGCAGTTCTTC. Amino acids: CASSPAGDFSYNEQFF.

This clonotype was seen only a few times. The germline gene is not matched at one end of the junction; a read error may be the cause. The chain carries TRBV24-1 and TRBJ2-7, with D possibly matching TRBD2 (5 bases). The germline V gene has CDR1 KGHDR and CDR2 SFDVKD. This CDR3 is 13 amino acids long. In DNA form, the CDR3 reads TGTGCCACCAGTGGTGGGAGTAAGGACGAGCGGTACTTC. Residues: CATSGGSKDERYF.

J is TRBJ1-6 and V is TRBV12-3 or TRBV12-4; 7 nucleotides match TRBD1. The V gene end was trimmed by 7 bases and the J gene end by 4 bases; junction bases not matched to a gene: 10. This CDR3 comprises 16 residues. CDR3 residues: CASTNRGGLYNSPLHF. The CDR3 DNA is TGTGCCAGCACTAACAGGGGAGGGCTATATAATTCACCCCTCCACTTT.

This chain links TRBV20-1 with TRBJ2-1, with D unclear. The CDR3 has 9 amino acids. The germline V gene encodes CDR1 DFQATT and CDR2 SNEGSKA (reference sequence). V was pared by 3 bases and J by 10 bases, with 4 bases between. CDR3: CSASLEQFF. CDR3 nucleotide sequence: TGCAGTGCTAGTCTGGAGCAGTTCTTC.

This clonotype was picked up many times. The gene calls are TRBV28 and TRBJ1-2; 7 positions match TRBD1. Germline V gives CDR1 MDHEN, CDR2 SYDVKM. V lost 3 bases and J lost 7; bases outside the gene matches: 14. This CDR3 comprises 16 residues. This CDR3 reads CASSLAGGTTTGGYTF. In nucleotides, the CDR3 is TGTGCCAGCAGTTTGGCAGGGGGGACGACCACGGGTGGCTACACCTTC.

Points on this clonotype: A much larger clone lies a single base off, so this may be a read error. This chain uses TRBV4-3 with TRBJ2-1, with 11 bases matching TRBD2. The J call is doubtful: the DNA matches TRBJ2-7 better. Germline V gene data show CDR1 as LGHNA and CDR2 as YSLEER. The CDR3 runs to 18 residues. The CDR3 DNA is TGCGCCAGCAGCCCCAATAGCGGGAGGGCGAGCGTGGACAATGAGCAGTACTTC. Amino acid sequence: CASSPNSGRASVDNEQYF.

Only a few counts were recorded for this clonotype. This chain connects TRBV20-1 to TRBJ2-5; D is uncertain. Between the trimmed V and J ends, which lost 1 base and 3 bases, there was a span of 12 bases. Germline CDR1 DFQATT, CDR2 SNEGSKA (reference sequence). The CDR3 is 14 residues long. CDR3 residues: CSARGARAEETQYF. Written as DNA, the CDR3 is TGCAGTGCTAGAGGGGCCCGGGCCGAAGAGACCCAGTACTTC.

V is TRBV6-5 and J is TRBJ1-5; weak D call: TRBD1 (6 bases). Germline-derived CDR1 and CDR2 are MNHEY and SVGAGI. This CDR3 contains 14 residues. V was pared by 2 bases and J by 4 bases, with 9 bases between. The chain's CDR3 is CASSYDRWNQPQHF. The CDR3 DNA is TGTGCCAGCAGTTACGACAGGTGGAATCAGCCCCAGCATTTT.

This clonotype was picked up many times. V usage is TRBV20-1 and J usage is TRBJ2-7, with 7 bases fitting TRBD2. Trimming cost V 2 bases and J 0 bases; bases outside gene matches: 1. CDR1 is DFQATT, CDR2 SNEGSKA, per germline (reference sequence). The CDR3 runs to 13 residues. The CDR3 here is CSARRTSSYEQYF. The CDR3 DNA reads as TGCAGTGCTAGAAGGACTAGCTCCTACGAGCAGTACTTC.

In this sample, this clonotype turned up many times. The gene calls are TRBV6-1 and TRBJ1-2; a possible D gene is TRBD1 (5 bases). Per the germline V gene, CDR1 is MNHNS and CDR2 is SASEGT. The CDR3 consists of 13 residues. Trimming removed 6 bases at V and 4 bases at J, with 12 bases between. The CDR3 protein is CASSWTLSYGYTF. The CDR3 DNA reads TGTGCCAGCAGCTGGACACTGAGCTATGGCTACACCTTC.

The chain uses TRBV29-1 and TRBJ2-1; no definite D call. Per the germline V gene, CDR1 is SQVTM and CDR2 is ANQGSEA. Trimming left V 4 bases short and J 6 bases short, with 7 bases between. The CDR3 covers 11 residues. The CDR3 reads CSVVRGNEQFF. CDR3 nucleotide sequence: TGCAGCGTTGTTAGAGGCAATGAGCAGTTCTTC.

CDR3 sequence (DNA): TGTGCCTGGAGTTCAGCGAACGATGAGCAGTTCTTC. Protein sequence: CAWSSANDEQFF. This sequence joins TRBV30 and TRBJ2-1; D remains ambiguous. The V gene's germline CDR1 is GTSNPN and CDR2 SVGIG (reference sequence). The V and J ends lost 2 bases and 8 bases respectively, with 10 bases between them. The CDR3 spans 12 residues.

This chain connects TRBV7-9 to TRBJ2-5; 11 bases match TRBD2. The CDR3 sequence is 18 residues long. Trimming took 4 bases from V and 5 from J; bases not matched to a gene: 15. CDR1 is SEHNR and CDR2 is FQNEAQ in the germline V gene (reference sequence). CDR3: CASSSDPGLAVRGETQYF. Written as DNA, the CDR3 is TGTGCCAGCAGCTCCGATCCGGGACTAGCGGTGCGGGGGGAGACCCAGTACTTC.

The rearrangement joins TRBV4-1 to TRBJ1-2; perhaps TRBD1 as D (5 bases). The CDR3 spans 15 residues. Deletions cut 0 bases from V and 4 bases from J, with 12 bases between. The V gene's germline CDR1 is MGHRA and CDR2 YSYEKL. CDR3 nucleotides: TGCGCCAGCAGCCAAGATACAGGAACCTCCTATGGCTACACCTTC. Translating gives CASSQDTGTSYGYTF.

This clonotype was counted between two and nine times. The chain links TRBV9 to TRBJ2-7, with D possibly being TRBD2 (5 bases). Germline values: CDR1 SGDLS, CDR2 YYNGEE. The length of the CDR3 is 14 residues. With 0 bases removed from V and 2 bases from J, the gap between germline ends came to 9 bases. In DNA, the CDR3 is TGTGCCAGCAGCGTAGTAGATAGCGCCTACGAGCAGTACTTC. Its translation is CASSVVDSAYEQYF.

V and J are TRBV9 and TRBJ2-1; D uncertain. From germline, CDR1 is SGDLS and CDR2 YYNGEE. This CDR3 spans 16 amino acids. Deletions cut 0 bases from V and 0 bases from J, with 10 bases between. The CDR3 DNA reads TGTGCCAGCAGCGTAGCTCTTACCCTCTCCTACAATGAGCAGTTCTTC. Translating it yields CASSVALTLSYNEQFF.

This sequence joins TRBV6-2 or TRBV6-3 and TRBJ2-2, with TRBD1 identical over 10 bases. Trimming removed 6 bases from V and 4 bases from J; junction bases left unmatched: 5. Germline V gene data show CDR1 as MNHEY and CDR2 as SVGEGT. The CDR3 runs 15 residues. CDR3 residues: CASRRTGGGTGELFF. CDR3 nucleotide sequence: TGTGCCAGCAGGCGGACAGGGGGAGGCACCGGGGAGCTGTTTTTT.

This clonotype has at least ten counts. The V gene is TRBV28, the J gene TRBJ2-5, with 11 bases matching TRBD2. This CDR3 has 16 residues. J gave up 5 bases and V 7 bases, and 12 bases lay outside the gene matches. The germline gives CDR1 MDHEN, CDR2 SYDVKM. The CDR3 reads CASTVVAGGPSETQYF. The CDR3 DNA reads TGTGCCAGCACTGTAGTAGCGGGAGGGCCCTCGGAGACCCAGTACTTC.

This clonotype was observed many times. CDR3 loop: CASSGSGSGRSTDTQYF. In DNA, the CDR3 is TGCGCCAGCAGCGGTAGCGGGAGTGGAAGGAGCACAGATACGCAGTATTTT. V usage is TRBV5-1 and J usage is TRBJ2-3; 9 bases align to TRBD2. The J segment lost 0 bases and the V segment lost 4 bases, leaving 9 bases of the junction unmatched. The CDR3 loop spans 17 amino acids. CDR1 is SGHRS, CDR2 YFSETQ, per germline. The variable domain in full, completed from reference TRBV5-1 and TRBJ2-3, reads KAGVTQTPRYLIKTRGQQVTLSCSPISGHRSVSWYQQTPGQGLQFLFEYFSETQRNKGNFPGRFSGRQFSNSRSEMNVSTLELGDSALYLCASSGSGSGRSTDTQYFGPGTRLTVL.